These T cell receptor beta chains were read from a single sample in a study of blood T cell repertoires in COVID-19. This table comes from immunoSEQ multiplex PCR, and its TCRdb copy is limited to in-frame clones, with some not included. The table shows 190,000 or so clones, with around nine tenths occurring only once. What was sequenced was peripheral blood. Receptors originate from a man aged 60-69 years who had recovered from COVID-19. Each CDR3 is given with its conserved first and last residue. A D gene is named only where the DNA matches it firmly. Part of the rows lack a size; the others show once, few, many or a class for expanded clones.

CASSDYRGDEQFF | TGCGCCAGCAGTGACTACAGGGGGGATGAGCAGTTCTTC | TRBD1 | TRBJ2-1 | once | TRBV10-1
CASSLDGKWRNEQFF | TGTGCCAGCAGCTTAGATGGGAAGTGGAGGAATGAGCAGTTCTTC | NA | TRBJ2-1 | NA | TRBV11-3
CAWKKWGQGQDTQYF | TGTGCCTGGAAGAAGTGGGGCCAGGGACAAGATACGCAGTATTTT | NA | TRBJ2-3 | NA | TRBV30
CASSPGTGNGNTIYF | TGTGCCAGCAGCCCGGGGACAGGGAATGGAAACACCATATATTTT | TRBD1 | TRBJ1-3 | NA | TRBV4-2
CSVPKQGPEGYTF | TGCAGCGTACCTAAACAGGGCCCGGAAGGCTACACCTTC | NA | TRBJ1-2 | NA | TRBV29-1
CASSFSKTPRAGDYEQYF | TGTGCCAGCAGTTTTTCAAAGACCCCCCGAGCGGGAGACTACGAGCAGTACTTC | TRBD2 | TRBJ2-7 | NA | TRBV27
CASRLAGVADTQYF | TGCGCCAGCAGACTAGCGGGAGTAGCAGATACGCAGTATTTT | TRBD2 | TRBJ2-3 | once | TRBV5-1
CASSLPPLRTTQETQYF | TGTGCCAGCAGCTTACCGCCCCTTCGGACAACCCAAGAGACCCAGTACTTC | NA | TRBJ2-5 | many | TRBV7-9
CASSPYRAGYGYTF | TGTGCCAGCAGCCCGTACAGGGCAGGGTATGGCTACACCTTC | NA | TRBJ1-2 | NA | TRBV7-9
CASSLGLAGLNEQFF | TGTGCCAGCAGCCTCGGACTAGCGGGGCTCAATGAGCAGTTCTTC | TRBD2 | TRBJ2-1 | NA | TRBV7-3
CASKGGNVWQFF | TGTGCTAGCAAAGGGGGAAATGTTTGGCAGTTCTTC | NA | TRBJ2-1 | NA | TRBV12-5
CASSPWDSNYEQYF | TGTGCCAGCAGCCCGTGGGACAGTAACTACGAGCAGTACTTC | TRBD1 | TRBJ2-7 | NA | TRBV3-1/TRBV3-2
CASGGENQPQHF | TGTGCCAGCGGAGGGGAAAATCAGCCCCAGCATTTT | NA | TRBJ1-5 | NA | TRBV6-5
CASSTHYRAGYTF | TGTGCCAGTAGTACCCATTACAGGGCTGGCTACACCTTC | NA | TRBJ1-2 | NA | TRBV19
CASSLGGLAKNIQYF | TGTGCCAGCAGCTTGGGAGGGTTAGCCAAAAACATTCAGTACTTC | NA | TRBJ2-4 | NA | TRBV5-4
CASSLSQFTDTQYF | TGCGCCAGCAGCTTGAGTCAGTTCACAGATACGCAGTATTTT | NA | TRBJ2-3 | NA | TRBV5-1
CASSGLRTGKALGSGYTF | TGTGCCAGCAGCGGACTAAGGACAGGGAAGGCTCTGGGCTCGGGCTACACCTTC | TRBD1 | TRBJ1-2 | NA | TRBV9
CASSGFQGEYGYTF | TGTGCCAGCAGTGGGTTCCAGGGGGAATATGGCTACACCTTC | TRBD1 | TRBJ1-2 | once | TRBV25-1
CASTGRGGGGTDSYNEQFF | TGTGCCAGCACTGGCCGAGGGGGCGGGGGGACTGACTCCTACAATGAGCAGTTCTTC | NA | TRBJ2-1 | NA | TRBV7-2
CASSAGRGANYGYTF | TGTGCCAGCAGCGCTGGACGGGGGGCTAACTATGGCTACACCTTC | NA | TRBJ1-2 | NA | TRBV7-2
CASSRAGNTIYF | TGTGCCAGCAGCCGAGCCGGAAACACCATATATTTT | NA | TRBJ1-3 | NA | TRBV13
CASSQSLPAGINEKLFF | TGTGCCAGCAGCCAATCTCTACCGGCAGGGATTAATGAAAAACTGTTTTTT | NA | TRBJ1-4 | NA | TRBV4-2
CASRQTRTSTGELFF | TGTGCCAGCAGGCAAACCCGGACTAGTACCGGGGAGCTGTTTTTT | TRBD2 | TRBJ2-2 | NA | TRBV6-5
CAWSARLRSYEQYF | TGTGCCTGGAGTGCACGACTAAGATCCTACGAGCAGTACTTC | NA | TRBJ2-7 | NA | TRBV30
CATRGQGPADYGYTF | TGTGCCACCAGGGGACAGGGTCCGGCGGACTATGGCTACACCTTC | TRBD1 | TRBJ1-2 | NA | TRBV24-1
CASSYLGQGASYEQYF | TGTGCCAGCAGTTACCTGGGACAGGGGGCCAGCTACGAGCAGTACTTC | TRBD1 | TRBJ2-7 | once | TRBV6-5
CASSPRTESYEQYF | TGTGCCAGCAGCCCGCGGACAGAATCCTACGAGCAGTACTTC | NA | TRBJ2-7 | NA | TRBV7-2
CASSPTGGAGANEKLFF | TGTGCCAGCAGCCCGACAGGGGGCGCAGGGGCTAATGAAAAACTGTTTTTT | TRBD1 | TRBJ1-4 | NA | TRBV7-2
CASSRDTGTGIGGANVLTF | TGTGCCAGCAGTCGAGATACCGGGACAGGGATCGGCGGGGCCAACGTCCTGACTTTC | TRBD1 | TRBJ2-6 | NA | TRBV4-2
CASSESSGNTIYF | TGCGCCAGCAGTGAGTCGTCGGGAAACACCATATATTTT | NA | TRBJ1-3 | NA | TRBV10-2
CASSQSAYEQYF | TGTGCCAGCAGCCAATCTGCCTACGAGCAGTACTTC | NA | TRBJ2-7 | NA | TRBV3-1/TRBV3-2
CATARENTGELFF | TGTGCCACCGCGCGGGAGAACACCGGGGAGCTGTTTTTT | NA | TRBJ2-2 | many | TRBV24-1
CAWSFSGNPIYEQYF | TGTGCCTGGAGTTTTAGCGGCAACCCAATCTACGAGCAGTACTTC | NA | TRBJ2-7 | NA | TRBV30
CASRAGTPNSPLHF | TGTGCCAGCAGGGCCGGGACACCGAATTCACCCCTCCACTTT | NA | TRBJ1-6 | NA | TRBV6-5
CASSEALGEGRARQFF | TGTGCCAGCAGTGAAGCATTGGGTGAGGGAAGGGCGCGGCAGTTCTTC | NA | TRBJ2-1 | NA | TRBV6-1
CASSQDSQTEAFF | TGTGCCAGCAGCCAAGATTCACAGACTGAAGCTTTCTTT | NA | TRBJ1-1 | NA | TRBV4-2
CASSPRSPLREQFF | TGTGCCAGCAGTCCCCGATCCCCCCTGAGAGAGCAGTTCTTC | NA | TRBJ2-1 | NA | TRBV5-4
CASSLRLAGRTDTQYF | TGTGCCAGCAGCTTAAGGCTAGCGGGGCGCACAGATACGCAGTATTTT | TRBD2 | TRBJ2-3 | NA | TRBV7-2
CASSSGTGWYNEQFF | TGTGCCAGCAGCTCCGGGACAGGGTGGTACAATGAGCAGTTCTTC | TRBD1 | TRBJ2-1 | NA | TRBV7-9
CASSLERGGDTEAFF | TGTGCCAGCAGCTTAGAACGGGGTGGAGACACTGAAGCTTTCTTT | NA | TRBJ1-1 | NA | TRBV7-9
CASTLTGGKGGYTF | TGTGCCAGCACCCTGACAGGGGGGAAGGGTGGCTACACCTTC | TRBD1 | TRBJ1-2 | NA | TRBV4-2
CARPGGLDTGELFF | TGTGCCCGGCCTGGGGGGTTAGACACCGGGGAGCTGTTTTTT | NA | TRBJ2-2 | NA | TRBV30
CASSTGLAGGVSSYNEQFF | TGTGCCAGTAGTACGGGACTAGCGGGAGGCGTAAGCTCCTACAATGAGCAGTTCTTC | TRBD2 | TRBJ2-1 | NA | TRBV19
CASSLDRGRQPQHF | TGCGCCAGCAGCCTTGACAGGGGTCGACAGCCCCAGCATTTT | TRBD1 | TRBJ1-5 | NA | TRBV4-1